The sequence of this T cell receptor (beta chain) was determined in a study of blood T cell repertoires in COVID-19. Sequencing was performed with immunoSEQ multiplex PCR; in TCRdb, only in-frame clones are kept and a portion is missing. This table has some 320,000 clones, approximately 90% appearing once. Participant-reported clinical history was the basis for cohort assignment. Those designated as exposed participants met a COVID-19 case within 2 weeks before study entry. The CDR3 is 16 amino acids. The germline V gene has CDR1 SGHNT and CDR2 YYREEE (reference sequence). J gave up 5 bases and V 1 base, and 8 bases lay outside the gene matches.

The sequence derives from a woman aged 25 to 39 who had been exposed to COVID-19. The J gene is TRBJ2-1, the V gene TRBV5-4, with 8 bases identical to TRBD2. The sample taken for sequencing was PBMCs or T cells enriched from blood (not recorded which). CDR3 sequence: CASSLISGVADNEQFF. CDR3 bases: TGTGCCAGCAGCTTGATTAGCGGGGTCGCAGACAATGAGCAGTTCTTC.